Listed here are 3 T cell receptor beta chains from one sample, sequenced in a study of T cell changes during pregnancy in multiple sclerosis. TCRdb keeps only in-frame clones here, not all; method: immunoSEQ multiplex PCR. This table has about 83,000 clones, nearly 95% appearing once. Sequences were derived from peripheral blood, sampled in the second trimester of pregnancy. The receptors were sampled from a female donor with multiple sclerosis, enrolled in a pregnancy study.

V is TRBV5-6 and J is TRBJ2-2; possible D gene TRBD2, 6 bases. This CDR3 is built from 14 residues. The V gene lost 0 bases and the J gene lost 7 bases, with 10 bases spanning the gap. The germline V gene has CDR1 SGHDT and CDR2 YYEEEE. The CDR3 region is CASSLVHGSGELFF. The CDR3 coding sequence is TGTGCCAGCAGCTTGGTCCACGGGAGCGGGGAGCTGTTTTTT.

With regard to this clone: Other DNA sequences in this specimen translate into the identical CDR3. The chain combines TRBV28 with TRBJ1-5; TRBD1 matches 9 bases. This CDR3 has 16 residues. The junction had 6 bases not matched to a gene; V was cut back by 6 bases and J by 0 bases. Germline V gene data show CDR1 as MDHEN and CDR2 as SYDVKM. CDR3 sequence reads: CASSPPGQGSNQPQHF. The DNA for the CDR3 is TGTGCCAGCAGCCCTCCGGGACAGGGTAGCAATCAGCCCCAGCATTTT.

The CDR3 here is CSVQGNRDEQFF. CDR3 DNA: TGCAGCGTACAGGGGAATAGAGATGAGCAGTTCTTC. This chain connects TRBV29-1 to TRBJ2-1; 7 bases line up with TRBD1. Germline V CDR1 and CDR2: SQVTM, ANQGSEA. The CDR3 covers 12 residues. Germline trimming cut 6 bases from V and 8 bases from J; bases unmatched to any gene: 7.